This is a list of T cell receptor beta chains from one sample in a study of blood T cell repertoires in COVID-19. Sequenced by immunoSEQ multiplex PCR; TCRdb stores in-frame clones only, minus some. The top ten clones hold 26% of a sample with 95,000 to 110,000 clones, about 80% of them seen once. What was sequenced was peripheral blood. These receptors came from a man aged 55 to 70 with acute or convalescent COVID-19. CDR3s include the opening cysteine and the closing phenylalanine or tryptophan. The order of the fields is clone size, V gene, D gene, J gene, CDR3 DNA, CDR3 protein. D genes are given only for firm matches. Rows give clone size only sometimes, using once, few, many, or a class for an expanded clone.

clone_size: NA; v_call: TRBV7-9; d_call: NA; j_call: TRBJ2-3; cdr3_nt: TGTGCCAGCACCCGGAGGAGTCTGGGCACAGATACGCAGTATTTT; cdr3_aa: CASTRRSLGTDTQYF
clone_size: NA; v_call: TRBV27; d_call: NA; j_call: TRBJ2-7; cdr3_nt: TGTGCCAGCAGTCTCAGTGGCCCCTCCTACGAGCAGTACTTC; cdr3_aa: CASSLSGPSYEQYF
clone_size: NA; v_call: TRBV2; d_call: NA; j_call: TRBJ2-1; cdr3_nt: TGTGCCAGCAGTGAAGCGCTTCAGGGTCATGAGCAGTTCTTC; cdr3_aa: CASSEALQGHEQFF
clone_size: NA; v_call: TRBV5-8; d_call: NA; j_call: TRBJ1-1; cdr3_nt: TGTGCCAGCAGCCGCAGATTAATGAACACTGAAGCTTTCTTT; cdr3_aa: CASSRRLMNTEAFF
clone_size: NA; v_call: TRBV19; d_call: NA; j_call: TRBJ1-2; cdr3_nt: TGTGCCAGTATGGGGCAGGGAGGAGGCTACACCTTC; cdr3_aa: CASMGQGGGYTF
clone_size: NA; v_call: TRBV15; d_call: NA; j_call: TRBJ1-1; cdr3_nt: TGTGCCACCAGCAGGCTACAGGTTACTGAAGCTTTCTTT; cdr3_aa: CATSRLQVTEAFF
clone_size: NA; v_call: TRBV7-8; d_call: TRBD2; j_call: TRBJ2-5; cdr3_nt: TGTGCCAGCAGCCTACTAGCGTTCCAAGAGACCCAGTACTTC; cdr3_aa: CASSLLAFQETQYF
clone_size: NA; v_call: TRBV12-5; d_call: TRBD2; j_call: TRBJ2-5; cdr3_nt: TGTGCTAGTGGTTTGATCAACCTAGCGGCCCTTAGCGAGACCCAGTACTTC; cdr3_aa: CASGLINLAALSETQYF
clone_size: NA; v_call: TRBV7-7; d_call: NA; j_call: TRBJ2-5; cdr3_nt: TGTGCTAGCAGCTCGAGCCGCGGAGGGATGAAAGAGACCCAGTACTTC; cdr3_aa: CASSSSRGGMKETQYF
clone_size: NA; v_call: TRBV3-1/TRBV3-2; d_call: TRBD1; j_call: TRBJ2-7; cdr3_nt: TGTGCCAGCAGCCGGGGACAGTCCAGCTCCTACGAGCAGTACTTC; cdr3_aa: CASSRGQSSSYEQYF
clone_size: NA; v_call: TRBV7-9; d_call: TRBD1; j_call: TRBJ2-1; cdr3_nt: TGTGCCAGCAGCTTAGGGACAGGGAATGAGCAGTTCTTC; cdr3_aa: CASSLGTGNEQFF
clone_size: NA; v_call: TRBV9; d_call: NA; j_call: TRBJ2-1; cdr3_nt: TGTGCCAGCAGCGTAGATATGCGGGCTAGTGAGCAGTTCTTC; cdr3_aa: CASSVDMRASEQFF
clone_size: NA; v_call: TRBV6-4; d_call: NA; j_call: TRBJ2-1; cdr3_nt: TGTGCCAGCAGTGACATAAGGTCGGGTGAGCAGTTCTTC; cdr3_aa: CASSDIRSGEQFF
clone_size: once; v_call: TRBV28; d_call: TRBD1; j_call: TRBJ2-2; cdr3_nt: TGTGCCAGTTCGACCGGGACAGTTGAGACCGGGGAGCTGTTTTTT; cdr3_aa: CASSTGTVETGELFF
clone_size: NA; v_call: TRBV19; d_call: TRBD1; j_call: TRBJ1-5; cdr3_nt: TGTGCCAGTAGGGGGACAGGGAGGGAGCAGCCCCAGCATTTT; cdr3_aa: CASRGTGREQPQHF
clone_size: NA; v_call: TRBV6-6; d_call: NA; j_call: TRBJ2-3; cdr3_nt: TGTGCCAGCAGTTACTCGGGCTTGGGCACAGATACGCAGTATTTT; cdr3_aa: CASSYSGLGTDTQYF
clone_size: NA; v_call: TRBV5-4; d_call: TRBD1; j_call: TRBJ2-7; cdr3_nt: TGTGCCAGCAGCTTGGATCCGGGACAGATGTACGCGCAGTACTTC; cdr3_aa: CASSLDPGQMYAQYF
clone_size: NA; v_call: TRBV9; d_call: TRBD2; j_call: TRBJ2-1; cdr3_nt: TGTGCCAGCAGCGCGCTGCGCCTTAGCGGGGGTTCCTACAATGAGCAGTTCTTC; cdr3_aa: CASSALRLSGGSYNEQFF
clone_size: NA; v_call: TRBV28; d_call: TRBD2; j_call: TRBJ2-5; cdr3_nt: TGTGCCAGCAGTTTGGCGGGAGGGCCCTTGTACTTC; cdr3_aa: CASSLAGGPLYF
clone_size: NA; v_call: TRBV7-9; d_call: TRBD1; j_call: TRBJ2-5; cdr3_nt: TGTGCCAGCAGCCGGGACAGGGCAACAGAGACCCAGTACTTC; cdr3_aa: CASSRDRATETQYF
clone_size: once; v_call: TRBV18; d_call: NA; j_call: TRBJ2-5; cdr3_nt: TGTGCCAGCTCACCCACCGGGGGGCTGGAGACCCAGTACTTC; cdr3_aa: CASSPTGGLETQYF
clone_size: NA; v_call: TRBV19; d_call: NA; j_call: TRBJ1-1; cdr3_nt: TGTGCCAGTAGGCAAGGACAGCTGGGGACTGAAGCTTTCTTT; cdr3_aa: CASRQGQLGTEAFF
clone_size: once; v_call: TRBV7-9; d_call: NA; j_call: TRBJ2-5; cdr3_nt: TGTGCCAGCAGCTCCCTGGCAGAAGAAATACAAGAGACCCAGTACTTC; cdr3_aa: CASSSLAEEIQETQYF
clone_size: once; v_call: TRBV5-1; d_call: NA; j_call: TRBJ2-1; cdr3_nt: TGCGCCAGCAGCTTGTTTTCAAGGGGTTACAATGAGCAGTTCTTC; cdr3_aa: CASSLFSRGYNEQFF
clone_size: NA; v_call: TRBV19; d_call: TRBD2; j_call: TRBJ2-7; cdr3_nt: TGTGCCAGTACCCGGGGGGGAAACCCTTTGGAGCAGTACTTC; cdr3_aa: CASTRGGNPLEQYF
clone_size: once; v_call: TRBV19; d_call: NA; j_call: TRBJ2-1; cdr3_nt: TGTGCCAGTAGCCATACTAGCCAGTACAATGAGCAGTTCTTC; cdr3_aa: CASSHTSQYNEQFF
clone_size: NA; v_call: TRBV18; d_call: TRBD1; j_call: TRBJ1-2; cdr3_nt: TGTGCCAGCTCACCGCCACGGACAGGGGGTGCGAACTATGGCTACACCTTC; cdr3_aa: CASSPPRTGGANYGYTF
clone_size: NA; v_call: TRBV5-1; d_call: NA; j_call: TRBJ1-1; cdr3_nt: TGCGCCAGCAGCTTTGACAGGTCCAACACTGAAGCTTTCTTT; cdr3_aa: CASSFDRSNTEAFF
clone_size: NA; v_call: TRBV6-5; d_call: NA; j_call: TRBJ2-2; cdr3_nt: TGTGCCAGCAGTTCGGTACAGGAGAGAACCGGGGAGCTGTTTTTT; cdr3_aa: CASSSVQERTGELFF
clone_size: once; v_call: TRBV29-1; d_call: NA; j_call: TRBJ1-2; cdr3_nt: TGCAGTGACGGGGGATACTATGGCTACACCTTC; cdr3_aa: CSDGGYYGYTF
clone_size: few; v_call: TRBV4-1; d_call: NA; j_call: TRBJ2-7; cdr3_nt: TGCGCCAGCAGCCAAGCGGCGCAGAGCTCCCTTTCTTCGGGGGAGCAGTACTTC; cdr3_aa: CASSQAAQSSLSSGEQYF
clone_size: NA; v_call: TRBV18; d_call: NA; j_call: TRBJ2-2; cdr3_nt: TGTGCCAGCTCACCACCGCGACTGAACACCGGGGAGCTGTTTTTT; cdr3_aa: CASSPPRLNTGELFF
clone_size: NA; v_call: TRBV24-1; d_call: TRBD1; j_call: TRBJ1-1; cdr3_nt: TGTGCCACCAGTGAGGGACAGGGAAAGAGAGAAGCTTTCTTT; cdr3_aa: CATSEGQGKREAFF
clone_size: NA; v_call: TRBV4-1; d_call: TRBD2; j_call: TRBJ2-3; cdr3_nt: TGCGCCAGCAGCCAAGTTGGTAGCGGGAGTACAGATACGCAGTATTTT; cdr3_aa: CASSQVGSGSTDTQYF
clone_size: NA; v_call: TRBV28; d_call: TRBD1; j_call: TRBJ2-1; cdr3_nt: TGTGCCAGCAGTTTACCAGCAAGACAGGGTGAGCAGTTCTTC; cdr3_aa: CASSLPARQGEQFF
clone_size: NA; v_call: TRBV14; d_call: TRBD2; j_call: TRBJ2-3; cdr3_nt: TGTGCCAGCAGCCTCTTAGCGGGAGGCACAGATACGCAGTATTTT; cdr3_aa: CASSLLAGGTDTQYF
clone_size: NA; v_call: TRBV4-2; d_call: NA; j_call: TRBJ2-7; cdr3_nt: TGTGCCAGCAGTAAGACAGGACAGTCCCTCCACGAGCAGTACTTC; cdr3_aa: CASSKTGQSLHEQYF
clone_size: NA; v_call: TRBV6-1; d_call: TRBD2; j_call: TRBJ2-1; cdr3_nt: TGTGCCAGCAGTGAACCCGGACTAGCGAGGAATGAGCAGTTCTTC; cdr3_aa: CASSEPGLARNEQFF
clone_size: NA; v_call: TRBV14; d_call: TRBD2; j_call: TRBJ2-3; cdr3_nt: TGTGCCAGCAGCCAACGGCAACTAGCGGTTCAGTATTTT; cdr3_aa: CASSQRQLAVQYF
clone_size: NA; v_call: TRBV27; d_call: NA; j_call: TRBJ1-6; cdr3_nt: TGTGCCAGCAGTTTCGTACAGCTTAATTCACCCCTCCACTTT; cdr3_aa: CASSFVQLNSPLHF
clone_size: NA; v_call: TRBV7-9; d_call: NA; j_call: TRBJ2-2; cdr3_nt: TGTGCCAGCAGCTCACAGGGTACCGGGGAGCTGTTTTTT; cdr3_aa: CASSSQGTGELFF
clone_size: NA; v_call: TRBV4-1; d_call: NA; j_call: TRBJ2-3; cdr3_nt: TGCGCCAGCAGTCTCCTTGTGGGAGCCCGGACAGATACGCAGTATTTT; cdr3_aa: CASSLLVGARTDTQYF
clone_size: NA; v_call: TRBV6-5; d_call: NA; j_call: TRBJ2-2; cdr3_nt: TGTGCCAGCTCGAGGGGGATCACCGGGGAGCTGTTTTTT; cdr3_aa: CASSRGITGELFF
clone_size: NA; v_call: TRBV27; d_call: NA; j_call: TRBJ1-3; cdr3_nt: TGTGCCAGCAGCAGAGCCCGGGGGAACACCATATATTTT; cdr3_aa: CASSRARGNTIYF
clone_size: few; v_call: TRBV27; d_call: NA; j_call: TRBJ2-7; cdr3_nt: TGTGCCAGCAGTTTGTTTGGGCAGTCCTACGAGCAGTACTTC; cdr3_aa: CASSLFGQSYEQYF
clone_size: few; v_call: TRBV6-6; d_call: NA; j_call: TRBJ1-6; cdr3_nt: TGTGCCAGCAGGAGTACAGGGTCCTATAATTCACCCCTCCACTTT; cdr3_aa: CASRSTGSYNSPLHF
clone_size: few; v_call: TRBV10-1; d_call: NA; j_call: TRBJ1-5; cdr3_nt: TGCGCCAGCAGTGACCCGAATCAGCCCCAGCATTTT; cdr3_aa: CASSDPNQPQHF
clone_size: NA; v_call: TRBV9; d_call: TRBD2; j_call: TRBJ2-1; cdr3_nt: TGTGCCAGCAGCGTAGCGAGCGGGAGGGCCGGAAATGAGCAGTTCTTC; cdr3_aa: CASSVASGRAGNEQFF
clone_size: NA; v_call: TRBV6-4; d_call: TRBD2; j_call: TRBJ2-5; cdr3_nt: TGTGCCAGCAGTGACCGGACTAGCGGGAGGGCCACTCTTTACTTC; cdr3_aa: CASSDRTSGRATLYF
clone_size: NA; v_call: TRBV11-2; d_call: NA; j_call: TRBJ2-7; cdr3_nt: TGTGCCAGCAGCTTAAACCCCGGAGAGAACTACGAGCAGTACTTC; cdr3_aa: CASSLNPGENYEQYF
clone_size: NA; v_call: TRBV27; d_call: NA; j_call: TRBJ2-7; cdr3_nt: TGTGCCAGCAGTTTATCAAGGGGATCCTACGAGCAGTACTTC; cdr3_aa: CASSLSRGSYEQYF
clone_size: few; v_call: TRBV7-8; d_call: NA; j_call: TRBJ1-4; cdr3_nt: TGTGCCAGCTTGCCTCAGCGGTTGGCTAATGAAAAACTGTTTTTT; cdr3_aa: CASLPQRLANEKLFF
clone_size: NA; v_call: TRBV5-1; d_call: NA; j_call: TRBJ1-1; cdr3_nt: TGCGCCAGCAGCAGGGAGAACGCTGAAGCTTTCTTT; cdr3_aa: CASSRENAEAFF
clone_size: NA; v_call: TRBV5-4; d_call: NA; j_call: TRBJ2-1; cdr3_nt: TGTGCCAGCAGCTTGAAGGGCGGGACTCTTAACAATGAGCAGTTCTTC; cdr3_aa: CASSLKGGTLNNEQFF
clone_size: NA; v_call: TRBV29-1; d_call: NA; j_call: TRBJ2-1; cdr3_nt: TGCAGCGTTGAAGATAAACAGGGTAGCTACAATGAGCAGTTCTTC; cdr3_aa: CSVEDKQGSYNEQFF
clone_size: NA; v_call: TRBV10-3; d_call: NA; j_call: TRBJ1-1; cdr3_nt: TGTGCCATCAAGGGGGACACGGAAAAAGCTTTCTTT; cdr3_aa: CAIKGDTEKAFF
clone_size: NA; v_call: TRBV24-1; d_call: TRBD2; j_call: TRBJ2-1; cdr3_nt: TGTGCCATTGGGACGGGACTAGCGCCTAATGAGCAGTTCTTC; cdr3_aa: CAIGTGLAPNEQFF
clone_size: NA; v_call: TRBV28; d_call: NA; j_call: TRBJ1-2; cdr3_nt: TGTGCCAGCAGTCAAGACAGGATCTATGGCTACACCTTC; cdr3_aa: CASSQDRIYGYTF
clone_size: few; v_call: TRBV7-9; d_call: TRBD1; j_call: TRBJ2-1; cdr3_nt: TGTGCCAGCAGCCTACAGGGGGTAAATGAGCAGTTCTTC; cdr3_aa: CASSLQGVNEQFF
clone_size: NA; v_call: TRBV5-6; d_call: NA; j_call: TRBJ1-5; cdr3_nt: TGTGCCAGCAGCTTGGACTCTGGTCAGCCCCAGCATTTT; cdr3_aa: CASSLDSGQPQHF